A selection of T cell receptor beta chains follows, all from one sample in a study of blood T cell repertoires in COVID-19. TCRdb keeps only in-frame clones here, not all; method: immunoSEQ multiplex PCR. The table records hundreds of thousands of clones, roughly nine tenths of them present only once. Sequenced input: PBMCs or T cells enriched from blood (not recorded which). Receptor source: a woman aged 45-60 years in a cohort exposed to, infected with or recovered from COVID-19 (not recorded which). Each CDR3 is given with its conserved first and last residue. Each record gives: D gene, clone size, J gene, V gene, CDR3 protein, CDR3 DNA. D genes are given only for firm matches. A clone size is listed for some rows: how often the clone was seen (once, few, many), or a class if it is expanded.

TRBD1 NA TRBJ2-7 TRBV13 CASSLVGQGYEQYF TGTGCCAGCAGCTTGGTCGGACAGGGCTACGAGCAGTACTTC
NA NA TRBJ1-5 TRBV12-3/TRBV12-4 CASSLSGYQPQHF TGTGCCAGCAGTTTATCGGGTTATCAGCCCCAGCATTTT
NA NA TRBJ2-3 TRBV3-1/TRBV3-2 CASSQAGQSFRSGGQYTQYF TGTGCCAGCAGCCAAGCGGGTCAGAGCTTTCGCTCTGGCGGACAATATACGCAGTATTTT
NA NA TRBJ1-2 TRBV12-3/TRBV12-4 CASSTYNYGYTF TGTGCCAGCAGTACTTATAACTATGGCTACACCTTC
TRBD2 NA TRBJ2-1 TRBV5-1 CASSLGLAAISNEQFF TGCGCCAGCAGCTTAGGACTAGCGGCGATTTCGAATGAGCAGTTCTTC
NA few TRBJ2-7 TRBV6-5 CASSRGAYYEQYF TGTGCCAGCAGCAGGGGGGCGTATTACGAGCAGTACTTC
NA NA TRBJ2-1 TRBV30 CAWSPRDEQFF TGTGCCTGGAGCCCCAGGGATGAGCAGTTCTTC
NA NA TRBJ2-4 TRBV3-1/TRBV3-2 CASSQEGHRKNIQYF TGTGCCAGCAGCCAAGAAGGTCACAGAAAAAACATTCAGTACTTC
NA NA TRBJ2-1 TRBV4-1 CASSQPLLGADNEQFF TGCGCCAGCAGCCAACCGCTCCTAGGGGCTGACAATGAGCAGTTCTTC
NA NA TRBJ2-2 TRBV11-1 CASSLYRANTGELFF TGTGCCAGCAGCTTATACAGGGCGAACACCGGGGAGCTGTTTTTT
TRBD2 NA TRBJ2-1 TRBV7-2 CASSPGGAGNEQFF TGTGCCAGCAGCCCGGGGGGGGCTGGAAATGAGCAGTTCTTC
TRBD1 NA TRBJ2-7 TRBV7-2 CASSFTSGTGFKQYF TGTGCCAGCAGCTTCACATCCGGGACAGGGTTCAAGCAGTACTTC
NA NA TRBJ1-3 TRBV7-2 CASSSSRSYGNTIYF TGTGCCAGCAGCTCTAGTCGGAGCTACGGAAACACCATATATTTT
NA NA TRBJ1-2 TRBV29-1 CSVERFGADYGYTF TGCAGCGTTGAAAGGTTTGGGGCTGACTATGGCTACACCTTC
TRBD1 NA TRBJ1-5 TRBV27 CASSLRGQGWSQPQHF TGTGCCAGCAGTTTAAGGGGACAGGGTTGGAGTCAGCCCCAGCATTTT
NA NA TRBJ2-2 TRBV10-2 CASREQGTTGELFF TGCGCCAGCAGGGAGCAGGGGACCACCGGGGAGCTGTTTTTT
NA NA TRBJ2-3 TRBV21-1 CASSKAAQRGGTDTQYF TGTGCCAGCAGCAAAGCTGCCCAGCGGGGGGGCACAGATACGCAGTATTTT